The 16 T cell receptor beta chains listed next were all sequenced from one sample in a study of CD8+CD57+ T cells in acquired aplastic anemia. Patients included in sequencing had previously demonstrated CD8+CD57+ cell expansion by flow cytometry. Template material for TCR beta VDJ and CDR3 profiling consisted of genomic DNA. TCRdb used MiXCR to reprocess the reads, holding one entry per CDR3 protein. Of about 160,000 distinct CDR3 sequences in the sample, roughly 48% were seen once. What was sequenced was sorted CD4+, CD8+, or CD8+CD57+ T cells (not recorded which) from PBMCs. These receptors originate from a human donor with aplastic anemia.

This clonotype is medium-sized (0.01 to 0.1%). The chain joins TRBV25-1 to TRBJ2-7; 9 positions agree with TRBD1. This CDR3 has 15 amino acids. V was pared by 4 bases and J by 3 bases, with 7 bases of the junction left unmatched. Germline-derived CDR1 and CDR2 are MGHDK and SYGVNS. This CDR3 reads CASSVSLGQGYEQYF. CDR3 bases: TGTGCCAGCAGTGTATCCCTGGGACAGGGCTACGAGCAGTACTTC.

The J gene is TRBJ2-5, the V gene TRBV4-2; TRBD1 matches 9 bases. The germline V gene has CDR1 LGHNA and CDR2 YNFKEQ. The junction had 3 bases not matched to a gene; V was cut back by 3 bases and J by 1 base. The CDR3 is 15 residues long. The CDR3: CASSHPDRGQETQYF. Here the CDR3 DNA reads TGTGCCAGCAGCCACCCGGACAGGGGCCAAGAGACCCAGTACTTC.

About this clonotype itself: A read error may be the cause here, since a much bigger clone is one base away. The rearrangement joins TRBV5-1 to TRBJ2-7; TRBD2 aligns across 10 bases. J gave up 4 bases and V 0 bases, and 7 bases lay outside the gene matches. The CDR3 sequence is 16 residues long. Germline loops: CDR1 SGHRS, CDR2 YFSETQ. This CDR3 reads CASSLASSGGSYEQYF. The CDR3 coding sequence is TGCGCCAGCAGCTTGGCCTCTAGCGGGGGTTCGTACGAGCAGTACTTC. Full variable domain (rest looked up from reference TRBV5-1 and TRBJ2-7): KAGVTQTPRYLIKTRGQQVTLSCSPISGHRSVSWYQQTPGQGLQFLFEYFSETQRNKGNFPGRFSGRQFSNSRSEMNVSTLELGDSALYLCASSLASSGGSYEQYFGPGTRLTVT.

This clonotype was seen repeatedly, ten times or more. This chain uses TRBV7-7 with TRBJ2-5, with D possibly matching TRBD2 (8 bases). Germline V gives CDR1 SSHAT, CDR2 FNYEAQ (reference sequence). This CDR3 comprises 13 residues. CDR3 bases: TGTGCTAGCGGGGACAGCTTACGTGGGACCCAGTACTTC. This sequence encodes CASGDSLRGTQYF.

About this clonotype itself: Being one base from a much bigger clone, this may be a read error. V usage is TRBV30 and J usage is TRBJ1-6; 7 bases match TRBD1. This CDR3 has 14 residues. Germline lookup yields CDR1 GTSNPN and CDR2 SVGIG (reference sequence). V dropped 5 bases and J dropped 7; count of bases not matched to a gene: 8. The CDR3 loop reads CAWAAGQLNSPLHF. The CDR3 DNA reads TGTGCCTGGGCCGCGGGACAGCTAAATTCACCCCTCCACTTT.

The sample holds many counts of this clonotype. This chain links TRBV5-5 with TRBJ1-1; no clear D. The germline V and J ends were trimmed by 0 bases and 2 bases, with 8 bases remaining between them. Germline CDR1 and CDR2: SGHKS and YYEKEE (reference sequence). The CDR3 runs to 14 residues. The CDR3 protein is CASSLGADNTEAFF. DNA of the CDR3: TGTGCCAGCAGCTTGGGAGCCGATAACACTGAAGCTTTCTTT. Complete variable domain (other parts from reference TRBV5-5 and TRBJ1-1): DAGVTQSPTHLIKTRGQQVTLRCSPISGHKSVSWYQQVLGQGPQFIFQYYEKEERGRGNFPDRFSARQFPNYSSELNVNALLLGDSALYLCASSLGADNTEAFFGQGTRLTVV.

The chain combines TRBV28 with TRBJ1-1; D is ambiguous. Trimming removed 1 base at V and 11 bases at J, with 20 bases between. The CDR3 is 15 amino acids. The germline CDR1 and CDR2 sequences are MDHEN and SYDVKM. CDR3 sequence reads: CASSLSRHGVMVAFF. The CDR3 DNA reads TGTGCCAGCAGTTTATCACGCCATGGGGTAATGGTGGCTTTCTTT.

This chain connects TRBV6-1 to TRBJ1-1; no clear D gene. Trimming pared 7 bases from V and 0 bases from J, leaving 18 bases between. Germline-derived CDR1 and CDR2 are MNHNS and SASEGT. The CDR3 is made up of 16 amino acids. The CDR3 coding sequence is TGTGCCAGCATAATCGATTCTAGAGTAATGAACACTGAAGCTTTCTTT. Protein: CASIIDSRVMNTEAFF.

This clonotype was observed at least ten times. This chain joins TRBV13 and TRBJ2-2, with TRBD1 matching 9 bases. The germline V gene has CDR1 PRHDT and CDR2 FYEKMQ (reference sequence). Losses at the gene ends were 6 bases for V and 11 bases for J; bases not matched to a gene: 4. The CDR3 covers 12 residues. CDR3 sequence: CASRTGQGELFF. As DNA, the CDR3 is TGTGCCAGCAGAACGGGACAGGGAGAGCTGTTTTTT. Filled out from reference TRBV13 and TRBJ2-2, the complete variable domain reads AAGVIQSPRHLIKEKRETATLKCYPIPRHDTVYWYQQGPGQDPQFLISFYEKMQSDKGSIPDRFSAQQFSDYHSELNMSSLELGDSALYFCASRTGQGELFFGEGSRLTVL.

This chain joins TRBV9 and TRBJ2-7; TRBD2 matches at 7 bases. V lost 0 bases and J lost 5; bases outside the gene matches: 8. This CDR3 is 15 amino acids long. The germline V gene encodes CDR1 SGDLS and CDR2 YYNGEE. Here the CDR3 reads CASSVGPGGTHEQYF. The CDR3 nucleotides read TGTGCCAGCAGCGTAGGGCCGGGGGGAACCCACGAGCAGTACTTC.

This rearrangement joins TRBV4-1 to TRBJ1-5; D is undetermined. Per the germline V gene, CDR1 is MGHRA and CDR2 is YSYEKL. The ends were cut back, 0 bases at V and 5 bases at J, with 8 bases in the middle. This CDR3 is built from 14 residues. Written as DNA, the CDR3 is TGCGCCAGCAGCCAAGATGTTAGGGATCAGCCCCAGCATTTT. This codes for CASSQDVRDQPQHF.

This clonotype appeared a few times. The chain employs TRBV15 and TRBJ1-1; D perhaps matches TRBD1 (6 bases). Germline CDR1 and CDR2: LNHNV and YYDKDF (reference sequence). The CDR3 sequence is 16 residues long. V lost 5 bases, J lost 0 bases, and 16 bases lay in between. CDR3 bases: TGTGCCACCAGCGGCGACTGTCAGGGGATGAACACTGAAGCTTTCTTT. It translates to CATSGDCQGMNTEAFF.

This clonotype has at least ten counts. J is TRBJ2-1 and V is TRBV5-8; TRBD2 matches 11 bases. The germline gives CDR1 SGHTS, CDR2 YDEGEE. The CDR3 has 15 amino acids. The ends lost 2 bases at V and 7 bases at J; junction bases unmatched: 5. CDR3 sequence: CASSLLAGVGNEQFF. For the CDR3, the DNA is TGTGCCAGCAGCTTACTAGCGGGAGTGGGGAATGAGCAGTTCTTC.

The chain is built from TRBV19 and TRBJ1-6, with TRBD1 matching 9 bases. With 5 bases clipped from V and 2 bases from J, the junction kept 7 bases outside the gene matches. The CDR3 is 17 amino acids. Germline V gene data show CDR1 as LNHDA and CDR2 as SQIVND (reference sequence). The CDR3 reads CASSARGTGTYNSPLHF. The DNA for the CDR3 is TGTGCCAGTAGTGCCAGAGGGACAGGGACCTATAATTCACCCCTCCACTTT.

The CDR3: CASSHDSGGTDTQYF. Here the CDR3 DNA reads TGTGCCAGCAGCCACGATAGCGGGGGCACAGATACGCAGTATTTT. The rearrangement links TRBV11-2 to TRBJ2-3; TRBD2 matches 8 bases. V was pared by 5 bases and J by 1 base, with 5 bases of the junction left unmatched. This CDR3 has 15 amino acids. Germline CDR1 reads SGHAT; CDR2 reads FQNNGV.

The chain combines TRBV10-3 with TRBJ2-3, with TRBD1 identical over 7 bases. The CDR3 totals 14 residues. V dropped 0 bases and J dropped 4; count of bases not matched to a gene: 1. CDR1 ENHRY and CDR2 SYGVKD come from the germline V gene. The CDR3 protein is CAISESRGPDTQYF. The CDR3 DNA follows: TGTGCCATCAGTGAGTCGAGGGGGCCAGATACGCAGTATTTT.